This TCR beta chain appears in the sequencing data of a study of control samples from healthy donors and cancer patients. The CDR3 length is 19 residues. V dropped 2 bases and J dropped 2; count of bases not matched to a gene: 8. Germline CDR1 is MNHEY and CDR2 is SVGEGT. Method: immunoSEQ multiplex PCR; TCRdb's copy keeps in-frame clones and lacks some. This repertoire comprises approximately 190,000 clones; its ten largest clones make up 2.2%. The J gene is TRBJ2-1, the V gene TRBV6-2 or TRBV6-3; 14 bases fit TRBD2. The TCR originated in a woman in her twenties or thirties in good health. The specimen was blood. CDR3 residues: CASSYAPGLAGGPYNEQFF. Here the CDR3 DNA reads TGTGCCAGCAGTTACGCCCCCGGACTAGCGGGGGGCCCCTACAATGAGCAGTTCTTC.